This TCR beta chain was profiled in a study of CD8 T cells in Susac syndrome (dated by TCRdb to about 2019). The study in broad terms: Whether CD8+ T cell activation and differentiation in Susac syndrome was antigen driven was tested using repertoire sequencing. The research as a whole found: The study acknowledged that relatively few individuals were included in the TCR sequencing and HLA analysis.

V is clipped by 10 bases and J by 0 bases, and the sequence between their germline boundaries is 16 bases long. Taken from cysteine to phenylalanine, the CDR3 has 14 residues. Only the CDR3 portion is preserved as DNA: 42 bases, with reading frame beginning at the first base. The germline V gene (reference sequence) provides CDR1 LNHDA and CDR2 SQIVND. Peripheral blood CD8+ and CD4+ T cells from healthy donors, Susac syndrome patients and multiple sclerosis patients were profiled using high-throughput TCR beta sequencing. Treatment-naive patients with stable or active relapsing-remitting disease fulfilling revised McDonald criteria were used as multiple sclerosis controls. Bulk CD8+ and CD4+ T cells were purified by magnetic negative isolation, whereas CD8+ TEMRA cells were enriched by FACS. Blood was collected in EDTA tubes and processed within 24 hours, with PBMCs isolated through density gradient centrifugation. PBMCs intended for TCR sequencing were cryopreserved in liquid nitrogen and were subsequently thawed in a 37 degrees C water bath. A purity of at least 90% was achieved for sorted or isolated CD4+, CD8+ and CD8+ TEMRA cells.

Comment on this clonotype: There is no known antigen for this receptor. One base away there is no much larger clone; base qualities are not given.

RNA was extracted using the RNeasy kit, and roughly 0.5 to 1 microgram was reverse transcribed with random hexamers. The immunoSEQ multiplex PCR assay, covering 54 Vbeta and 13 Jbeta segments, was used to amplify TCR beta CDR3 regions. Bias from PCR amplification was corrected by using a synthetic template baseline for primer optimization and for computational correction. The authors' pipeline ran thus. Reads were annotated to V, D and J genes per IMGT and analyzed with immunoSEQ Analyzer, keeping only productive sequences. To calculate clonality, Shannon entropy was normalized by log2 of the number of productive unique sequences and then subtracted from one. For each patient and control, public and private clones were evaluated among the 100 most prevalent clones. Susac-specific clones were defined as absent from healthy and MS cohorts, over a thousand published viral clones and other ImmuneACCESS disease sequences. TCRdb reprocessed the public reads (quality trimming at Q25 with fastp, clone calling with MiXCR) and kept in-frame beta chains. Each entry merges the rows of one CDR3 protein and shows their most common DNA and genes. These V and J calls are TCRdb output, not the study's own analysis. The sample table records around 280,000 distinct CDR3 sequences; under 95% of these occur just once. The top ten clonotypes cover about 0.07% of the sample.

The rearranged segments are TRBV19 and TRBJ2-7; TRBD2 is a possible D gene, resting on 5 matching bases. Source material: CD4+ T cells from PBMCs. The sequence was collected from a human donor with multiple sclerosis. The nucleotide sequence reads TGTGCCACTCGGCTAGCACCCAACTCCTACGAGCAGTACTTC. Translated, it reads CATRLAPNSYEQYF. With all but the CDR3 taken from the reference TRBV19 and TRBJ2-7 genes, the full variable domain is: DGGITQSPKYLFRKEGQNVTLSCEQNLNHDAMYWYRQDPGQGLRLIYYSQIVNDFQKGDIAEGYSVSREKKESFPLTVTSAQKNPTAFYLCATRLAPNSYEQYFGPGTRLTVT.